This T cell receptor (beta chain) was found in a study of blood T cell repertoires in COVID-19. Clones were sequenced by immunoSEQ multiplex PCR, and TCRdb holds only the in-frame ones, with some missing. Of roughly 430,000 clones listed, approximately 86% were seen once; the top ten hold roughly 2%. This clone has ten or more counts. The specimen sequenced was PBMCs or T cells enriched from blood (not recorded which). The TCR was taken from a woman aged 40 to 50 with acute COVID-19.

In nucleotides, the CDR3 is TGTGCCAGCAGCTACAGGGTAGGGGAAAAACTGTTTTTT. Translation gives CASSYRVGEKLFF. The chain employs TRBV7-9 and TRBJ1-4; tentative D call: TRBD1 (6 bases). CDR3 length: 13 amino acids. CDR1 is SEHNR, CDR2 FQNEAQ, per germline (reference sequence). V lost 4 bases to trimming and J lost 8 bases, with 11 bases between them.